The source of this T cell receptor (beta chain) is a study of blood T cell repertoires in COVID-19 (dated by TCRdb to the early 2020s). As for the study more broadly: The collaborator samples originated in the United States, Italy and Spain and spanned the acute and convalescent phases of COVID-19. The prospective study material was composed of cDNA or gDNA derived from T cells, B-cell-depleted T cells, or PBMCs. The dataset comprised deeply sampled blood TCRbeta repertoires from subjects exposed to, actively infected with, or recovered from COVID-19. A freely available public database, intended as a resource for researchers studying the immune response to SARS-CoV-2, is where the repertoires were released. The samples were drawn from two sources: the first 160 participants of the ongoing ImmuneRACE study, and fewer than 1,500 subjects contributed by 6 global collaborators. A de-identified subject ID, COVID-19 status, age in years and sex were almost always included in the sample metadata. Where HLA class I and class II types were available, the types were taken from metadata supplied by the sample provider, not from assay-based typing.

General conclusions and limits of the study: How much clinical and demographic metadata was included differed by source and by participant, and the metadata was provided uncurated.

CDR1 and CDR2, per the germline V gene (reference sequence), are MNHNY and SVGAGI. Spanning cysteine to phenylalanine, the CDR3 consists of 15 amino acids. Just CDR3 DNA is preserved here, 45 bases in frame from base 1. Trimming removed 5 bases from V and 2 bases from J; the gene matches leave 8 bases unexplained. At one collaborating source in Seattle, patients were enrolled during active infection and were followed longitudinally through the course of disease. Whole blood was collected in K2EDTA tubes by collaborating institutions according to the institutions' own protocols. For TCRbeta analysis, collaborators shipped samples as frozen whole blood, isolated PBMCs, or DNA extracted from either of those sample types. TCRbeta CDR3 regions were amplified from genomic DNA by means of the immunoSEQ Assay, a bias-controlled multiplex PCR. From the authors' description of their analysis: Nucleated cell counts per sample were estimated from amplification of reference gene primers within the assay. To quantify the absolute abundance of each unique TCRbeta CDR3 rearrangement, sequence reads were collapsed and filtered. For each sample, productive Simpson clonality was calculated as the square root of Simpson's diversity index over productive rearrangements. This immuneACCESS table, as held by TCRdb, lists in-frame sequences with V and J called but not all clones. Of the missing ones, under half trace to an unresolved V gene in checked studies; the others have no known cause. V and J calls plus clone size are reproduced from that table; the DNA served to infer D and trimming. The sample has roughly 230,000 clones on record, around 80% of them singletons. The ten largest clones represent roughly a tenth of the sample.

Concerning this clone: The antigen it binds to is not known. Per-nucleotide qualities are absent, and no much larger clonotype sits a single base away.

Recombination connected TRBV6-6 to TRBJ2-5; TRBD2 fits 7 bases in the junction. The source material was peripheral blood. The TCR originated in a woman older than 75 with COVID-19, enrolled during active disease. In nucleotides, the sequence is TGTGCCAGCAGTCGCCCGGGGGGTGGGCAAGAGACCCAGTACTTC. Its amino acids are CASSRPGGGQETQYF.